The next 2 T cell receptor beta chains were all read from a single sample in a study of blood T cell repertoires in COVID-19 (TCRdb year 2020). The library came from the immunoSEQ multiplex PCR assay. TCRdb holds this immuneACCESS table with in-frame rearrangements only. Some clones are missing; in checked studies, unresolved V genes explain under half, and the rest has no known cause. This sample lists fewer than 45,000 clones; around 81% were detected once. The leading ten clones occupy about 40% of the sample. Sequenced sample: peripheral blood. These receptors all come from a man aged 35 to 55 with active or convalescent COVID-19.

The chain uses TRBV30 and TRBJ1-1; D is ambiguous. The V end lost 1 base, the J end lost 2 bases, and 8 bases lay between the germline ends. In germline, CDR1 is GTSNPN, CDR2 SVGIG (reference sequence). This CDR3 is 13 amino acids long. The CDR3 is CAWSEQLNTEAFF. As DNA, the CDR3 is TGTGCCTGGAGTGAACAGCTTAACACTGAAGCTTTCTTT. The full variable domain, in which reference TRBV30 and TRBJ1-1 provide the parts outside the CDR3, is SQTIHQWPATLVQPVGSPLSLECTVEGTSNPNLYWYRQAAGRGLQLLFYSVGIGQISSEVPQNLSASRPQDRQFILSSKKLLLSDSGFYLCAWSEQLNTEAFFGQGTRLTVV.

The V gene is TRBV6-2 or TRBV6-3, the J gene TRBJ2-3; 12 nucleotides match TRBD2. V lost 5 bases, J lost 1 base, and 13 bases stayed unmatched. The CDR3 runs 19 residues. The germline gives CDR1 MNHEY, CDR2 SVGEGT. The CDR3 coding sequence is TGTGCCAGCAGTCCCCATCCTAGCGGGGGGGCCTCGGGCACAGATACGCAGTATTTT. Translating it yields CASSPHPSGGASGTDTQYF.